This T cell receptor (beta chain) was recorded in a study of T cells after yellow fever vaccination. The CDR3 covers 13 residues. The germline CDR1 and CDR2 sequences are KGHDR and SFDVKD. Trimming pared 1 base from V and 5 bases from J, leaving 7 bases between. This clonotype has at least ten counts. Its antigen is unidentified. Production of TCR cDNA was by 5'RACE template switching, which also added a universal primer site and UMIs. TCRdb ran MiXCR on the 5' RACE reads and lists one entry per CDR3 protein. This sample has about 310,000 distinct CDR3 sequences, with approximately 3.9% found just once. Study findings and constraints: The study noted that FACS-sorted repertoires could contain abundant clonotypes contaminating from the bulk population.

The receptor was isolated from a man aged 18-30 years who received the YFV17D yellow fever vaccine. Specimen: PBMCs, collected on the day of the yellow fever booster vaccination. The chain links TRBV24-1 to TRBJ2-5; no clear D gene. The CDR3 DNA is TGTGCCACCAGTGATTTTTTAGGCGAGACCCAGTACTTC. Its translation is CATSDFLGETQYF.